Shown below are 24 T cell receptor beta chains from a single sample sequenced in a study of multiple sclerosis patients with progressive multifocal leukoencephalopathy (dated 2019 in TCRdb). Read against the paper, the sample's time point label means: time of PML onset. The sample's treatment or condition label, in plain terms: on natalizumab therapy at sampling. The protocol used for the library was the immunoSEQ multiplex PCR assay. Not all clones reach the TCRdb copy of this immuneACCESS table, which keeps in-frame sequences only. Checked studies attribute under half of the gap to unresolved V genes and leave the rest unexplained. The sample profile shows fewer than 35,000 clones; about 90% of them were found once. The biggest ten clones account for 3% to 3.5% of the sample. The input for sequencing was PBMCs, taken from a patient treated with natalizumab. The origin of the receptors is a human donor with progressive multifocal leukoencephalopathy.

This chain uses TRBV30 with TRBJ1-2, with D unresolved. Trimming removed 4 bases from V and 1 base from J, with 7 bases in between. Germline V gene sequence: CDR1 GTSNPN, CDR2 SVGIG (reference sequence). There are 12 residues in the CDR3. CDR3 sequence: CAWKTYNYGYTF. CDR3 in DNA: TGTGCCTGGAAGACTTATAACTATGGCTACACCTTC.

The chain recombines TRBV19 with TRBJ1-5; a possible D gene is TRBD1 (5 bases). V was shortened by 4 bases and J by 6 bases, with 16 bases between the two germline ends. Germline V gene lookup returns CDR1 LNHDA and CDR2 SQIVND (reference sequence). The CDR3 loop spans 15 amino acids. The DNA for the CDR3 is TGTGCCAGTAGTAACCGGCTCGGGGGGGGTCAGCCCCAGCATTTT. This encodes CASSNRLGGGQPQHF.

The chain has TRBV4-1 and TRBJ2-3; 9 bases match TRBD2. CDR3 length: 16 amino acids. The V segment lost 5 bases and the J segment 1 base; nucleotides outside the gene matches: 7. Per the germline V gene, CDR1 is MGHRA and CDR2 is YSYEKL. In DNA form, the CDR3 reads TGCGCCAGCAGCGGCGCGGGAGGGCCCGGCACAGATACGCAGTATTTT. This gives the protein CASSGAGGPGTDTQYF.

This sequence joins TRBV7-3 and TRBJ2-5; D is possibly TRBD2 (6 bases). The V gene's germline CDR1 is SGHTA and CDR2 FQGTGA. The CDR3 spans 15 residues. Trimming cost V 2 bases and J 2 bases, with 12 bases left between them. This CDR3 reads CASSLGSGIQETQYF. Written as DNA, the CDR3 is TGTGCCAGCAGCTTAGGTAGCGGTATTCAAGAGACCCAGTACTTC.

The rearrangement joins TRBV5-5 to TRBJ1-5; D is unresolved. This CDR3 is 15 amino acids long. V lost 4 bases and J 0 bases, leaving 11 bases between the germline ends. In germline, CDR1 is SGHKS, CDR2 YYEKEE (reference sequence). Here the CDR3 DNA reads TGTGCCAGCAGCCCCGCATCCTATAGCAATCAGCCCCAGCATTTT. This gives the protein CASSPASYSNQPQHF.

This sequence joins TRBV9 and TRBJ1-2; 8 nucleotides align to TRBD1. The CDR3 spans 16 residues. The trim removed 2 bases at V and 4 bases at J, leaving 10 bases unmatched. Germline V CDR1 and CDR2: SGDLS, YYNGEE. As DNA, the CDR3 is TGTGCCAGCAGCGTTTATGACAGGGGTGGAGGCTATGGCTACACCTTC. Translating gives CASSVYDRGGGYGYTF.

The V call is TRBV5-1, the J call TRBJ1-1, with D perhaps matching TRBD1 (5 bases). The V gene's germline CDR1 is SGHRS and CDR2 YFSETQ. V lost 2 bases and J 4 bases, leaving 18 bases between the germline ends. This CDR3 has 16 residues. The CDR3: CASSLSPQGVSTEAFF. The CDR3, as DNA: TGCGCCAGCAGCTTAAGCCCCCAGGGAGTTAGCACTGAAGCTTTCTTT.

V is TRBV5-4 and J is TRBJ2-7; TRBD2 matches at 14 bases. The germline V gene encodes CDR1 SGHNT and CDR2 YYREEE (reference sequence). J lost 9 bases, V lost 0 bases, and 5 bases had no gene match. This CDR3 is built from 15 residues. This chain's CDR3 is CASSLVGTSGSGQYF. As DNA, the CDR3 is TGTGCCAGCAGCTTGGTGGGGACTAGCGGGAGCGGGCAGTACTTC.

Here the CDR3 DNA reads TGTGCCAGCAGCTGGACAGGGTGGCTGACTGGATCCGAATACTACGAGCAGTACTTC. This translates into CASSWTGWLTGSEYYEQYF. The V gene is TRBV7-2, the J gene TRBJ2-7; 8 bases line up with TRBD1. The germline V gene has CDR1 SGHTA and CDR2 FQGNSA. The CDR3 has 19 amino acids. V lost 4 bases, J lost 3 bases, and 20 bases stayed unmatched.

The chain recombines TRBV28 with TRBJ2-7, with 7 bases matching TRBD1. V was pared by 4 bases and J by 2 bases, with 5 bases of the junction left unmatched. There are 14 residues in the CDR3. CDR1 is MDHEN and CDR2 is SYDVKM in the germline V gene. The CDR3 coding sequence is TGTGCCAGCAGTTCTGGACAGGCGACCTACGAGCAGTACTTC. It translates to CASSSGQATYEQYF.

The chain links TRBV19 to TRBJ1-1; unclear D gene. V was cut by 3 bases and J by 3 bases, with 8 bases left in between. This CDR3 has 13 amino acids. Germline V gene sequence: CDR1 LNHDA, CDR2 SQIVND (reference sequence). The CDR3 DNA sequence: TGTGCCAGTAGTATCTCATCACACACTGAAGCTTTCTTT. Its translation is CASSISSHTEAFF.

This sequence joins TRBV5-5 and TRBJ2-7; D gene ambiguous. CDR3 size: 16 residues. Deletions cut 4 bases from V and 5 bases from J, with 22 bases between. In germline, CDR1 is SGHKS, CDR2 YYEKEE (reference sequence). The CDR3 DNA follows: TGTGCCAGCAGCCTGCTTGAGAGGCGTGAGATCGACGAGCAGTACTTC. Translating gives CASSLLERREIDEQYF. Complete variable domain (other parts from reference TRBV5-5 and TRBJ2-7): DAGVTQSPTHLIKTRGQQVTLRCSPISGHKSVSWYQQVLGQGPQFIFQYYEKEERGRGNFPDRFSARQFPNYSSELNVNALLLGDSALYLCASSLLERREIDEQYFGPGTRLTVT.

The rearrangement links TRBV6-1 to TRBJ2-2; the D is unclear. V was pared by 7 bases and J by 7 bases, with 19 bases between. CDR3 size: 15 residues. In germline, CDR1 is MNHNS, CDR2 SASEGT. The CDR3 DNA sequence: TGTGCCAGCAACGGGCAGCCAACTGGGGTCGGGGAGCTGTTTTTT. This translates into CASNGQPTGVGELFF.

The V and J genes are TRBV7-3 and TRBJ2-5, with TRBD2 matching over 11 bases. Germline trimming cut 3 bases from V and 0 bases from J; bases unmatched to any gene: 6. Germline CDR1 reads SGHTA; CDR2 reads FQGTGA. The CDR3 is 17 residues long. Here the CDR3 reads CASSLGTSGEYQETQYF. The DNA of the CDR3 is TGTGCCAGCAGCTTGGGGACTAGCGGAGAGTACCAAGAGACCCAGTACTTC.

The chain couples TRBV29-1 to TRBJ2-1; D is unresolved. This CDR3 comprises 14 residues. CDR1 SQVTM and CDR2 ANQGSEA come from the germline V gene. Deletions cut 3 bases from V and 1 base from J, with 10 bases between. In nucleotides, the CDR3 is TGCAGCGTTGACGTCGGCGGATCCTACAATGAGCAGTTCTTC. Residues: CSVDVGGSYNEQFF.

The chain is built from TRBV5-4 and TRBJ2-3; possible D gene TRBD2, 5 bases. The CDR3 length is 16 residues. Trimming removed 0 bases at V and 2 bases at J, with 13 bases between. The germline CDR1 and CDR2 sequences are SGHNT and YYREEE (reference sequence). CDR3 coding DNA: TGTGCCAGCAGCTTGGCCGGGCTAGCCACCACAGATACGCAGTATTTT. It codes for CASSLAGLATTDTQYF.

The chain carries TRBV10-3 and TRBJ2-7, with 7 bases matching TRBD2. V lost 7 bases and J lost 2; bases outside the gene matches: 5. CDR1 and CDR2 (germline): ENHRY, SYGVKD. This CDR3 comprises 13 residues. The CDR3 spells CAIKASGTYEQYF. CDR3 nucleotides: TGTGCCATCAAGGCTAGCGGTACCTACGAGCAGTACTTC.

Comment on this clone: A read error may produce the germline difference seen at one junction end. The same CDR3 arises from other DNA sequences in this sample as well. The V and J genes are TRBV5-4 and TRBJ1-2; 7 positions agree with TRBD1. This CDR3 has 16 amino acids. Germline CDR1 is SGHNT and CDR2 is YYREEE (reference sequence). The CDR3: CASSLGDREGIYGYTF. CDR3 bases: TGTGCCAGTAGCTTGGGAGACAGGGAGGGGATCTATGGCTACACCTTC.

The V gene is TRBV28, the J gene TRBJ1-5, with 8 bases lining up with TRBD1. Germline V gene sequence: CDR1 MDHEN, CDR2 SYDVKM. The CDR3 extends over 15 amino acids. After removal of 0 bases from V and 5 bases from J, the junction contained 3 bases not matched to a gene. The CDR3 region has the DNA TGTGCCAGCAGTTTATGGCAGGGGGCCGATCAGCCCCAGCATTTT. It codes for CASSLWQGADQPQHF.

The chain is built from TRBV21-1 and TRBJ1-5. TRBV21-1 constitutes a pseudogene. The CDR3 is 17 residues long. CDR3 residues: CASSERGRGAGNQPQHF. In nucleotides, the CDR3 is TGTGCCAGCAGCGAAAGAGGGAGGGGGGCTGGTAATCAGCCCCAGCATTTT.

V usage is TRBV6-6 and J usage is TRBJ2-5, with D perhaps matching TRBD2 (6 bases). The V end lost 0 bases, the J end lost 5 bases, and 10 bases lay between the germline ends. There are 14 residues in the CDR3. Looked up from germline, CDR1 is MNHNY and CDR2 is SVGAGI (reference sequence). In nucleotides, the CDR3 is TGTGCCAGCAGTTACTCGGAGGGGCATGAGACCCAGTACTTC. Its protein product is CASSYSEGHETQYF.

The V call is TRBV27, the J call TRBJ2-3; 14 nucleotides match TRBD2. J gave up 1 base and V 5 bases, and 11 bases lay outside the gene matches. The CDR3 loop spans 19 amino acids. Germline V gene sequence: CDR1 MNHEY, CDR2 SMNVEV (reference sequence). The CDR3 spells CASSPGPGLAGVGTDTQYF. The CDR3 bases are TGTGCCAGCAGTCCAGGGCCGGGACTAGCGGGAGTCGGCACAGATACGCAGTATTTT.

CDR3: CASSLWDRGTEAFF. The DNA for the CDR3 is TGTGCCAGCAGCTTATGGGACAGGGGCACTGAAGCTTTCTTT. The J gene is TRBJ1-1, the V gene TRBV7-2, with 10 bases aligning to TRBD1. The CDR3 extends over 14 amino acids. V lost 2 bases to trimming and J lost 4 bases; unmatched junction nucleotides: 1. The germline CDR1 and CDR2 sequences are SGHTA and FQGNSA.

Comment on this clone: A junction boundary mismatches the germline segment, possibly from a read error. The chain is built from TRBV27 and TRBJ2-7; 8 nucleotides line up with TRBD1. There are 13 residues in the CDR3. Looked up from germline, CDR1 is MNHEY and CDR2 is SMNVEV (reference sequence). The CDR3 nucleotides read TGTGCCAGCAGCGACAGGGGAATTTACGAGCGGTACTTC. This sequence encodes CASSDRGIYERYF.